This TCR beta chain was sequenced in a study of shared clonotypes between healthy human individuals. Study summary: Participating donors consisted of a couple of women and a few men aged 18 to 49. A donor's plate count was three for CD4 naive and three for CD4 memory; CD8 naive had two and CD8 memory one. Study findings and constraints: A handful of donors had around 5.2% of their naive CD4 clonotypes in common. Generation of non-shared clonotypes was less probable than generation of clonotypes shared by all four donors.

V lost 1 base, J lost 0 bases, and 11 bases lay in between. The CDR3 contains 16 residues. Germline V gene data show CDR1 as SGHRS and CDR2 as YFSETQ. The method was immunoSEQ multiplex PCR; TCRdb's version includes in-frame clones alone and lacks a portion of them. Of around 2.5 million clones in the sample, 80% to 95% were seen once. A word on this clone: What it binds is unknown.

V and J are TRBV5-1 and TRBJ1-3; D is unclear. This sequence originates from a man between 18 and 29 years old in good health. Some clones in this sample may be carry-over from other donors' samples. Sequencing used naive CD4+ T cells from PBMCs. Subset denoted: CD45RA+ positively selected. DNA of the CDR3: TGCGCCAGCAGCTTGCTCACGGCGAACTCTGGAAACACCATATATTTT. It encodes CASSLLTANSGNTIYF. Full variable domain (missing parts from reference TRBV5-1 and TRBJ1-3): KAGVTQTPRYLIKTRGQQVTLSCSPISGHRSVSWYQQTPGQGLQFLFEYFSETQRNKGNFPGRFSGRQFSNSRSEMNVSTLELGDSALYLCASSLLTANSGNTIYFGEGSWLTVV.